The source of this TCR beta chain is a study of human thymus T cells. Study-level findings and limits: Unrelated people showed highly overlapping thymic repertoires, related research reported. Among thymic and blood repertoires, usage of V and J genes appeared biased.

Details on this clone: The antigen remains undetermined.

J lost 3 bases, V lost 6 bases, and 8 bases had no gene match. The CDR3 sequence is 17 residues long. Germline V gives CDR1 SNHLY, CDR2 FYNNEI. The thymus was resected at corrective cardiac surgery. Donation came from healthy Finnish infants having corrective surgery for congenital heart defects. Libraries were prepared by immunoSEQ multiplex PCR; TCRdb keeps only in-frame clonotypes and omits some of them. The data hold approximately 70,000 clones, with approximately 95% observed a single time. J is TRBJ2-1 and V is TRBV2; 13 bases map to TRBD2. The sample was thymus tissue. This receptor was obtained from a girl under three years old with a congenital heart defect but otherwise immunologically healthy. CDR3 sequence: CASRLTSGRAVYNEQFF. The CDR3 DNA reads as TGTGCCAGCAGACTCACTAGCGGGAGGGCCGTCTACAATGAGCAGTTCTTC.